This is a list of T cell receptor beta chains from one sample in a study of patients and donors after allogeneic stem cell transplantation. TCRdb recomputed calls from the RT-PCR reads with MiXCR, one row per CDR3 protein. The table shows around 90,000 distinct CDR3 sequences, with 45% to 50% occurring only once. The sequencing input was blood, either unsorted or a sorted T cell fraction (not recorded which). All receptors come from a human donor who was either an allogeneic HSCT recipient or a stem cell or donor lymphocyte infusion donor (not recorded which). It is not recorded whose cells these are; they may come from a transplant donor. CDR3s include the opening cysteine and the closing phenylalanine or tryptophan.

v_gene,j_gene,CDR3aa
TRBV20-1,TRBJ1-2,CSEGGNYGYTF
TRBV4-3,TRBJ2-1,CASSQDRADSYNEQFF
TRBV28,TRBJ1-2,CASSAGAGHGYGYTF
TRBV7-3,TRBJ1-1,CASSLPGRNTEAFF
TRBV7-9,TRBJ1-5,CASSRDSNQPQHF
TRBV5-5,TRBJ2-1,CASSLEPEYNEQFF
TRBV29-1,TRBJ1-1,CSVGAPLAEAFF
TRBV7-3,TRBJ1-1,CASSATGGTEAFF
TRBV15,TRBJ2-1,CATSRDADHNEQFF
TRBV27,TRBJ1-1,CASSLYPGAEAFF
TRBV20-1,TRBJ1-3,CSARPPGNTIYF
TRBV4-1,TRBJ1-1,CASSQALQGDRREAFF
TRBV5-1,TRBJ1-5,CASSLTPSSQPQHF
TRBV12-3/TRBV12-4,TRBJ1-3,CASTQSPGVGNTIYF
TRBV7-2,TRBJ1-2,CASSLFSYGYTF